This TCR beta chain was identified in a study of blood T cell repertoires in COVID-19 (dated by TCRdb to 2019 to 2021). For the study in its entirety: Samples covering the acute and convalescent phases of COVID-19 were provided by collaborators in the United States, Italy and Spain. The repertoires were released in a freely available public database intended as a resource for research on the immune response to SARS-CoV-2. Where available, HLA class I and class II types were obtained from metadata supplied by the sample provider rather than from assay-based typing. The material from the prospective study consisted of cDNA or gDNA derived from T cells, B-cell-depleted T cells, or PBMCs. The samples were drawn from the first 160 participants of the ongoing ImmuneRACE study and from some 1,300 subjects provided by 6 global collaborators. A de-identified subject ID, COVID-19 status, age in years and sex were almost always included in the sample metadata. Deeply sampled blood TCRbeta repertoires from subjects exposed to, actively infected with, or recovered from COVID-19 were included in the dataset. What the work shows at the level of the full study, not this receptor alone: The quantity of clinical and demographic metadata differed by source and by participant and was supplied without curation.

TCRbeta CDR3 regions were amplified from genomic DNA using the immunoSEQ Assay, a bias-controlled multiplex PCR. The study's processing was this. Within the assay, amplification of reference gene primers was used to estimate how many nucleated cells each sample contained. To quantify the absolute abundance of each unique TCRbeta CDR3 rearrangement, sequence reads were collapsed and filtered. For each sample, productive Simpson clonality was calculated by taking the square root of Simpson's diversity index across productive rearrangements. This immuneACCESS table, as held by TCRdb, lists in-frame sequences with V and J called but not all clones. Of the missing ones, under half trace to an unresolved V gene in checked studies; the others have no known cause. The V and J calls and clone size come from that table; D and trimming were worked out from the DNA. This sample is represented by about 210,000 clones; about 92% of them were singletons. Around 1.2% of the sample lies in the top ten.

In the case of this clone: What antigen it recognizes has not been identified. Base-call qualities are not available, and no considerably larger clone is one nucleotide away.

Collaborating institutions collected whole blood in K2EDTA tubes following their own protocols. Collaborator samples were shipped for TCRbeta analysis as frozen whole blood, isolated PBMCs, or DNA extracted from either sample type. The cysteine opens and the phenylalanine closes a CDR3 of 14 amino acids. The read is trimmed to its CDR3 DNA, 42 bases read in frame from base 1. Trimming removed 4 bases from V and 6 bases from J, leaving 14 bases between the germline ends. The germline V gene encodes CDR1 SGHNT and CDR2 YYREEE (reference sequence). This receptor was obtained from a young man with acute or convalescent COVID-19. In this chain, TRBV5-4 is recombined with TRBJ2-1; the best D guess is TRBD1, with 7 bases matching. The sequenced sample consisted of peripheral blood. The CDR3 protein: CASSGGGRGNEQFF. The DNA sequence follows: TGTGCCAGCAGCGGAGGGGGCCGGGGCAATGAGCAGTTCTTC.